A selection of T cell receptor beta chains follows, all from one sample in a study of T cells after yellow fever vaccination. In TCRdb, the 5' RACE reads were re-called with MiXCR into one record per CDR3 protein. The data hold some 54,000 distinct CDR3 sequences, with 6.5% to 8% observed a single time. Sequences were derived from CD8+ T cells not binding an NS4B(214-222) dextramer, sorted from PBMCs, sampled 35 to 50 days after the first yellow fever vaccination. The receptors were gathered from a man between 18 and 29 years old who received the YFV17D yellow fever vaccine. Both conserved end residues are part of each CDR3. The D gene is left open where the match is weak. Clone size is not always given. Where it is, it says once, few, many or a class for expanded clones.

v_call	j_call	clone_size	d_call	cdr3_nt	cdr3_aa
TRBV6-2/TRBV6-3	TRBJ2-2	NA	TRBD1	TGTGCCAGCAGTTGGACAGGGGGCATCGGGGAGCTGTTTTTT	CASSWTGGIGELFF
TRBV7-6	TRBJ2-3	many	TRBD2	TGTGCCAGCAGCTTAGTAGCGGGGCGCACAGATACGCAGTATTTT	CASSLVAGRTDTQYF
TRBV7-6	TRBJ2-3	many	TRBD2	TGTGCCAGCAGCTTAGCTACTAGCGGGGGCCACACAGATACGCAGTATTTT	CASSLATSGGHTDTQYF
TRBV5-1	TRBJ1-1	NA	TRBD1	TGCGCCAGCAGCTTACAGGGGAGGGCTGAAGCTTTCTTT	CASSLQGRAEAFF
TRBV4-1	TRBJ2-7	NA	TRBD2	TGCGCCAGCAGCCAAGTGGTAGCGGGGGCGTACGAGCAGTACTTC	CASSQVVAGAYEQYF
TRBV3-1	TRBJ2-2	few	NA	TGTGCCAGCAGCCAAGATCTAACCCCACGGGCCGGGGAGCTGTTTTTT	CASSQDLTPRAGELFF
TRBV11-2	TRBJ2-7	few	NA	TGTGCCAGCAGCATACGGGACGAGCAGTACTTC	CASSIRDEQYF
TRBV10-3	TRBJ2-7	many	NA	TGTGCCATCATGAACACATCCCCCTACGAGCAGTACTTC	CAIMNTSPYEQYF
TRBV29-1	TRBJ2-7	many	NA	TGCAGCGTTTACGTGGGCAGGGTCACCTACGAGCAGTACTTC	CSVYVGRVTYEQYF
TRBV6-1	TRBJ2-5	many	TRBD2	TGTGCCAGCAGTGGGCTGCAGCGGGGGGGTAGGGAGACCCAGTACTTC	CASSGLQRGGRETQYF
TRBV2	TRBJ2-7	many	NA	TGTGCCAGCACTCCAGGTTACGAGCAGTACTTC	CASTPGYEQYF
TRBV27	TRBJ2-3	many	NA	TGTGCCAGCAACGCTCAGACTATGGATAGCACAGATACGCAGTATTTT	CASNAQTMDSTDTQYF
TRBV9	TRBJ2-3	many	TRBD2	TGTGCCAGCAGCGTAACCCCCGGGACTAGCGGGGGGGTCCTCACAGATACGCAGTATTTT	CASSVTPGTSGGVLTDTQYF
TRBV24-1	TRBJ1-5	few	TRBD1	TGTGCCACCCGGGAGGGACAGATCTTTGATCAGCCCCAGCATTTT	CATREGQIFDQPQHF
TRBV9	TRBJ1-6	few	TRBD1	TGTGCCAGCAGCGAACAGGACAGGGAGGGATCCCTCCACTTT	CASSEQDREGSLHF
TRBV4-1	TRBJ1-1	NA	NA	TGCGCCAGCAGACCGGTCCTGAACACTGAAGCTTTCTTT	CASRPVLNTEAFF
TRBV7-2	TRBJ2-2	many	NA	TGTGCCAGCAGCTCTCTCCCAGGAACCGCCGGGGAGCTGTTTTTT	CASSSLPGTAGELFF
TRBV20-1	TRBJ2-3	many	NA	TGCAGTGGGATAGACACCCGGATGGGCACAGATACGCAGTATTTT	CSGIDTRMGTDTQYF
TRBV6-1	TRBJ2-1	many	NA	TGTGCCAGCAGTGAAGTGGCAGAAGCTTACAATGAGCAGTTCTTC	CASSEVAEAYNEQFF
TRBV12-3/TRBV12-4	TRBJ2-2	many	NA	TGTGCCAGCAGTTTCCCTACCCTGAAGGGCACCGGGGAGCTGTTTTTT	CASSFPTLKGTGELFF
TRBV12-3/TRBV12-4	TRBJ2-7	NA	NA	TGTGCCAGCAGGCTCGGACAGAGCCGCCGATACGAGCAGTACTTC	CASRLGQSRRYEQYF
TRBV6-2/TRBV6-3	TRBJ2-7	NA	NA	TGTGCCAGCAGCTACGTGCCCTACGAGCAGTACTTC	CASSYVPYEQYF
TRBV12-3/TRBV12-4	TRBJ2-1	many	NA	TGTGCCAGCAGCCGGGGGATAGGGGATGAGCAGTTCTTC	CASSRGIGDEQFF
TRBV7-3	TRBJ2-1	many	TRBD2	TGTGCCAGCAGCGGTTCCTCGGCTAGCGGGGGCGATGAGCAGTTCTTC	CASSGSSASGGDEQFF
TRBV11-2	TRBJ2-5	NA	NA	TGTGCCGGCAGTTCCCAAGAGACCCAGTACTTC	CAGSSQETQYF
TRBV6-2/TRBV6-3	TRBJ2-7	NA	NA	TGTGCCAGCACAATTGGGTTCGCCTACGAGCAGTACTTC	CASTIGFAYEQYF
TRBV5-6	TRBJ2-4	NA	NA	TGTGCCAGCAGCTTGGGTCCGCGAATAGCCGACCGGAACATTCAGTACTTC	CASSLGPRIADRNIQYF
TRBV20-1	TRBJ1-2	few	NA	TGCAGTGCTAGAGATTGGTCGGGAATGAACTATGGCTACACCTTC	CSARDWSGMNYGYTF
TRBV7-6	TRBJ2-1	NA	NA	TGTGCCAGCAGCTCAGGGACCTACAATGAGCAGTTCTTC	CASSSGTYNEQFF
TRBV6-5	TRBJ1-4	many	NA	TGTGCCAGCAGTTACGTACAGGGCCCTAATGAAAAACTGTTTTTT	CASSYVQGPNEKLFF
TRBV19	TRBJ1-5	few	NA	TGTGCCAGTAAGGAGGGGGGTATTATGGGAAATCAGCCCCAGCATTTT	CASKEGGIMGNQPQHF
TRBV6-5	TRBJ2-5	few	NA	TGTGCCAGCAGTTACTCGGGCGGGGAAGAGACCCAGTACTTC	CASSYSGGEETQYF
TRBV5-1	TRBJ2-3	many	TRBD2	TGCGCCAGCAGCACTCTTGTGGGCGGGGGGACAGATACGCAGTATTTT	CASSTLVGGGTDTQYF
TRBV19	TRBJ2-3	few	NA	TGTGCCAGTAGTGAAGACCAAGGGGGTACCGTCACAGATACGCAGTATTTT	CASSEDQGGTVTDTQYF
TRBV27	TRBJ2-7	NA	TRBD1	TGTGCCAGCAGTTTGTCGACAGGGGCCTACGAGCAGTACTTC	CASSLSTGAYEQYF
TRBV5-1	TRBJ1-1	many	NA	TGCGCCAGCAGCTTGGTATCAGCGAACACTGAAGCTTTCTTT	CASSLVSANTEAFF
TRBV5-6	TRBJ1-3	NA	NA	TGTGCCAGCAGCCGGCTCTCGGGCCCTGGAAACACCATATATTTT	CASSRLSGPGNTIYF
TRBV11-2	TRBJ2-6	many	NA	TGTGCCAGCAGCTTAGGACAGCTTTTCCAGTCTGGGGCCAACGTCCTGACTTTC	CASSLGQLFQSGANVLTF
TRBV12-3/TRBV12-4	TRBJ1-1	medium-sized	NA	TGTGCCAGCAGGAAAAAAATGAACACTGAAGCTTTCTTT	CASRKKMNTEAFF
TRBV5-4	TRBJ2-3	NA	NA	TGTGCCAGCAGCTTGCTGTCAGATACGCAGTATTTT	CASSLLSDTQYF
TRBV7-8	TRBJ2-5	many	TRBD2	TGTGCCAGCAGCCCCGGCGGGGGATATGGAGAGACCCAGTACTTC	CASSPGGGYGETQYF
TRBV29-1	TRBJ1-6	many	TRBD1	TGCAGCGTGAGGACAGGGGGTTATAATTCACCCCTCCACTTT	CSVRTGGYNSPLHF
TRBV7-9	TRBJ2-2	NA	NA	TGTGCCAGCAGCTTAGCGGGGACGCAAGGAAACACCGGGGAGCTGTTTTTT	CASSLAGTQGNTGELFF
TRBV2	TRBJ1-5	many	NA	TGTGCCAGCTCGAGGGGTCAGCCCCAGCATTTT	CASSRGQPQHF
TRBV6-4	TRBJ2-5	many	NA	TGTGCCACCGTCCGGGACCGCCGAACCAAAGAGACCCAGTACTTC	CATVRDRRTKETQYF
TRBV5-6	TRBJ1-5	few	TRBD1	TGTGCCAGCAGCTTCGGGACAGGGGGATTTAGGCCCCAGCATTTT	CASSFGTGGFRPQHF
TRBV4-1	TRBJ2-7	NA	TRBD2	TGCGCCAGCAGCCCACTAGCGGGGGACGAGCAGTACTTC	CASSPLAGDEQYF
TRBV9	TRBJ2-6	NA	NA	TGTGCCAGCAGCGTAGCAGGGAATGGGGCCAACGTCCTGACTTTC	CASSVAGNGANVLTF
TRBV20-1	TRBJ2-3	many	NA	TGCAGTGCTAGGGCAACAGGGTCAGATACGCAGTATTTT	CSARATGSDTQYF
TRBV19	TRBJ2-2	NA	TRBD1	TGTGCCAGTAAGGTACAGGGGACCTACACCGGGGAGCTGTTTTTT	CASKVQGTYTGELFF
TRBV14	TRBJ2-7	many	NA	TGTGCCAGCAGCCAAGGGGTGTACGAGCAGTACTTC	CASSQGVYEQYF
TRBV10-2	TRBJ2-5	few	NA	TGCGCCAGCACCGGGAACCAAGAGACCCAGTACTTC	CASTGNQETQYF
TRBV6-5	TRBJ2-3	few	NA	TGTGCCAGCAGTTCCGACCCGACAGATACGCAGTATTTT	CASSSDPTDTQYF